A selection of T cell receptor beta chains follows, all from one sample in a study of T cell responses to AZD1222 COVID-19 vaccine. Using immunoSEQ multiplex PCR, the repertoire was profiled, and TCRdb retains in-frame clones only, with some absent. The sample holds under 150,000 clones, about 92% seen once. The sequences come from peripheral blood, collected on day 0 of AZD1222 vaccination. The receptors originated from an adult in good health. Both conserved end residues are part of each CDR3. A D gene is named only where the DNA matches it firmly. Rows may omit the clone size; those that give it use once, few, many or a size class.

v_gene	j_gene	len	abundance	d_gene	CDR3nt	CDR3aa
TRBV7-9	TRBJ2-7	13	NA	NA	TGTGCCAGCAGCCCCCGGGGAGGCATCGAGCAGTACTTC	CASSPRGGIEQYF
TRBV19	TRBJ2-1	15	NA	TRBD2	TGTGCCAGTAGTACGGGACTAGTATCCTACAATGAGCAGTTCTTC	CASSTGLVSYNEQFF
TRBV6-6	TRBJ1-4	16	NA	NA	TGTGCCAGCAGTTACTCGACAACGCAGGCTAATGAAAAACTGTTTTTT	CASSYSTTQANEKLFF
TRBV30	TRBJ2-3	17	NA	NA	TGTGCCTGGAGTGGGATTCAAAGGACAGACTATCCAGATACGCAGTATTTT	CAWSGIQRTDYPDTQYF
TRBV10-3	TRBJ2-7	13	NA	NA	TGTGCCATCTCGGGACTCAGGAACTACGAGCAGTACTTC	CAISGLRNYEQYF
TRBV6-5	TRBJ2-2	16	NA	TRBD2	TGTGCCAGCAGTTACTTACTAGCGGGGCGTACCGGGGAGCTGTTTTTT	CASSYLLAGRTGELFF
TRBV27	TRBJ2-7	15	NA	TRBD2	TGTGCCAGCAGTCCCGCCTGGACTAGCGCGGGCGAGCAGTACTTC	CASSPAWTSAGEQYF
TRBV7-9	TRBJ2-3	15	NA	NA	TGTGCCAGCAGCCCAGCTAGCAGAAGCACAGATACGCAGTATTTT	CASSPASRSTDTQYF
TRBV5-1	TRBJ2-3	14	NA	NA	TGCGCCAGCAGTGGGGGGGCCTTCCCAGATACGCAGTATTTT	CASSGGAFPDTQYF
TRBV27	TRBJ1-6	13	NA	NA	TGTGCCAGCGCGGAACGGTCCGGTTCACCCCTCCACTTT	CASAERSGSPLHF
TRBV7-9	TRBJ1-3	11	NA	NA	TGTGCCAGCTCCTCTGGAAACACCATATATTTT	CASSSGNTIYF
TRBV7-9	TRBJ2-7	13	NA	NA	TGTGCCAGCACCCTTTCCGGGTCCTACGAGCAGTACTTC	CASTLSGSYEQYF
TRBV9	TRBJ1-3	12	NA	NA	TGTGCCAGCAGCGAGGGGGGAAACACCATATATTTT	CASSEGGNTIYF
TRBV19	TRBJ2-5	15	NA	NA	TGTGCCAGTAGTGTCCATGAGGCCGGAAAAGAGACCCAGTACTTC	CASSVHEAGKETQYF
TRBV9	TRBJ2-1	15	NA	NA	TGTGCCAGCAGCGTAGACGGAACATCCTACAATGAGCAGTTCTTC	CASSVDGTSYNEQFF
TRBV5-1	TRBJ1-6	16	NA	TRBD1	TGCGCCAGCAGCTTGGCGGGGCAGGGGGGAGGTTCACCCCTCCACTTT	CASSLAGQGGGSPLHF
TRBV7-9	TRBJ1-2	12	NA	NA	TGTGCCAGCAGCTCCGACACGGGTGGCTACACCTTC	CASSSDTGGYTF
TRBV6-2/TRBV6-3	TRBJ1-2	14	NA	NA	TGTGCCAGCAGTTACACCCAGGGAATAAGTGGCTACACCTTC	CASSYTQGISGYTF
TRBV3-1/TRBV3-2	TRBJ2-2	18	NA	TRBD2	TGTGCCAGCAGCCATGCGGGACTAGCGGGATCGAACACCGGGGAGCTGTTTTTT	CASSHAGLAGSNTGELFF
TRBV12-3/TRBV12-4	TRBJ2-7	13	NA	TRBD2	TGTGCCAGCAGTCCCCAGCCGGGGGGGGGCCGCTACTTC	CASSPQPGGGRYF
TRBV5-5	TRBJ2-7	14	NA	TRBD1	TGTGCCAGCAGATTTGCCCGGGACAGCTACGAGCAGTACTTC	CASRFARDSYEQYF
TRBV12-5	TRBJ2-1	12	few	NA	TGTGCTAGTTCCCCCAACTACAATGAGCAGTTCTTC	CASSPNYNEQFF
TRBV7-2	TRBJ2-7	13	NA	NA	TGTGCCAGCAGCCTGGGAGTGTCGAGCGAGCAGTACTTC	CASSLGVSSEQYF
TRBV15	TRBJ1-1	14	NA	TRBD1	TGTGCCACCAGCAGCCTACAGGGGGGTACTGAAGCTTTCTTT	CATSSLQGGTEAFF
TRBV2	TRBJ1-2	11	NA	NA	TGTGCCAGCAGCTCCTCCTATGGCTACACCTTC	CASSSSYGYTF
TRBV7-9	TRBJ2-5	17	NA	NA	TGTGCCAGCAGCTTAGCGCAAGGACTCCAGGTGCAAGAGACCCAGTACTTC	CASSLAQGLQVQETQYF
TRBV12-3/TRBV12-4	TRBJ1-2	13	NA	TRBD1	TGTGCCAGCAGTTTAACAGGGGGCAATGGCTACACCTTC	CASSLTGGNGYTF
TRBV30	TRBJ2-7	13	few	TRBD1	TGTGCCTGGAGTCTCACGGGACAGGGACACAGGCACTTC	CAWSLTGQGHRHF
TRBV3-1/TRBV3-2	TRBJ2-5	14	NA	NA	TGTGCCAGCAGCCAAGAAGAGGGCCAAGAGACCCAGTACTTC	CASSQEEGQETQYF
TRBV10-1	TRBJ2-3	16	NA	TRBD2	TGCGCCAGCAGTGAGTCCGGCGGGACTATCACAGATACGCAGTATTTT	CASSESGGTITDTQYF
TRBV3-1/TRBV3-2	TRBJ1-2	14	NA	TRBD1	TGTGCCAGCAGCCAATTAGACAGGGGCTATGGCTACACCTTC	CASSQLDRGYGYTF
TRBV7-8	TRBJ2-2	17	NA	NA	TGTGCCAGCAGCTTAGGCCTCCGGGACGGACATCCCGGGGAGCTGTTTTTT	CASSLGLRDGHPGELFF
TRBV12-3/TRBV12-4	TRBJ2-5	12	NA	NA	TGTGCCAGCAGCCGTGACCTAAGGACCCAGTACTTC	CASSRDLRTQYF
TRBV3-1/TRBV3-2	TRBJ1-5	15	NA	NA	TGTGCCAGCAGCCAAGGAGGGGGACGCAATCAGCCCCAGCATTTT	CASSQGGGRNQPQHF
TRBV5-1	TRBJ2-7	18	NA	TRBD2	TGCGCCAGCAGAGTTCTAACCGGGACTAGCGGGAGTATCCACGAGCAGTACTTC	CASRVLTGTSGSIHEQYF
TRBV6-5	TRBJ2-7	10	NA	NA	TGTGCCAGCAGTCTCTACGAGCAGTACTTC	CASSLYEQYF
TRBV19	TRBJ1-6	14	NA	TRBD1	TGTGCCAGTAGTTTGACAGGGGGAAGGTCACCCCTCCACTTT	CASSLTGGRSPLHF
TRBV7-8	TRBJ2-7	15	NA	NA	TGTGCCAGCAGCTTAGCGGCGACGGGAATGGGTGAGCAGTACTTC	CASSLAATGMGEQYF
TRBV5-1	TRBJ2-3	19	NA	TRBD2	TGCGCCAGCAGCTTGGATAGGTCTAGCGGGGGGACAAGCACAGATACGCAGTATTTT	CASSLDRSSGGTSTDTQYF
TRBV5-6	TRBJ1-4	15	NA	NA	TGTGCCAGCAGCTTGACGGGATTGGGTAATGAAAAACTGTTTTTT	CASSLTGLGNEKLFF
TRBV7-8	TRBJ1-2	16	NA	NA	TGTGCCAGCAGCCCCCTACTCGAAGTTTTCATCTATGGCTACACCTTC	CASSPLLEVFIYGYTF
TRBV14	TRBJ1-2	16	NA	NA	TGTGCCAGCAGCCAACGCGGTGGAGGGCAGAGCTATGGCTACACCTTC	CASSQRGGGQSYGYTF
TRBV28	TRBJ1-2	13	NA	NA	TGTGCCAGCAGGTGGACAGATGGCTATGGCTACACCTTC	CASRWTDGYGYTF
TRBV7-6	TRBJ2-7	15	NA	TRBD1	TGTGCCAGCAGCCCCGGACAGGGTTTTATTTACGAGCAGTACTTC	CASSPGQGFIYEQYF
TRBV5-1	TRBJ1-2	13	NA	NA	TGCGCCAGCAGCACCGGGGCGGACTATGGCTACACCTTC	CASSTGADYGYTF
TRBV5-1	TRBJ1-2	14	NA	TRBD1	TGCGCCAGCAGCCTGGGACAGGGAGACTATGGCTACACCTTC	CASSLGQGDYGYTF
TRBV19	TRBJ2-7	14	NA	NA	TGTGCCAGTAGTATCAGTTTGAGCTCCTACGAGCAGTACTTC	CASSISLSSYEQYF
TRBV11-2	TRBJ2-7	15	NA	TRBD2	TGTGCCAGCAGCTTTACTAGCGGGAGCTCCTACGAGCAGTACTTC	CASSFTSGSSYEQYF
TRBV18	TRBJ1-6	17	NA	NA	TGTGCCAGCTCCCGAGCTGAGAGGCCTTCCGGGAATTCACCCCTCCACTTT	CASSRAERPSGNSPLHF
TRBV18	TRBJ2-1	13	NA	TRBD1	TGTGCCAGCTCACAGGGACAGGGTTGGGAGCAGTTCTTC	CASSQGQGWEQFF
TRBV18	TRBJ2-1	11	NA	NA	TGTGCCAGCTCACCGGGGAATGAGCAGTTCTTC	CASSPGNEQFF